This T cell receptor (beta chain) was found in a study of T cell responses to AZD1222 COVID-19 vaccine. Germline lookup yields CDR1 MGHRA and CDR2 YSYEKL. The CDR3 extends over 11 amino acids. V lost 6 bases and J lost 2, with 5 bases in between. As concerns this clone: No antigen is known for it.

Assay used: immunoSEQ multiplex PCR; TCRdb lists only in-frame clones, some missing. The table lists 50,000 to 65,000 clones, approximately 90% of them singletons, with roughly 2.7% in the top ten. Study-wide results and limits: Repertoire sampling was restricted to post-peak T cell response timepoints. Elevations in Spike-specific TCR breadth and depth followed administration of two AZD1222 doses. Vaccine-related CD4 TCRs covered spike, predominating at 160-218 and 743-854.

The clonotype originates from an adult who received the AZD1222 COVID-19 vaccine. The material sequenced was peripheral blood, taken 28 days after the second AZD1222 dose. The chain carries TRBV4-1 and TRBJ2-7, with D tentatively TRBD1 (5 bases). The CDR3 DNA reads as TGCGCCAGCAGAGGGGCCTACGAGCAGTACTTC. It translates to CASRGAYEQYF.